Listed here are 15 T cell receptor beta chains from one sample, sequenced in a study of cytomegalovirus exposure and HLA in healthy donors (dated by TCRdb to about 2017). The library was built by means of the immunoSEQ multiplex PCR assay. For the multiplex PCR, a mixture combining 60 forward primers for TCR Vbeta segments and 13 reverse primers for TCR Jbeta segments was used. TCRdb mirrors the immuneACCESS table, restricted to in-frame sequences. Some clones are absent from its copies; in checked studies, under half trace to an unresolved V gene, and the reason for the others is unknown. This sample holds under 250,000 clones; roughly 82% were observed only once. The ten top clones hold around 6% of the sample. Input material: PBMCs. These receptors all stem from a man aged 35 to 55 in good health and CMV-seropositive.

CDR3 sequence reads: CASSSRGAGGYNEQFF. As DNA, the CDR3 is TGTGCCAGCAGTTCCCGGGGAGCGGGAGGTTACAATGAGCAGTTCTTC. The chain links TRBV27 to TRBJ2-1; 9 bases map to TRBD2. The CDR3 length is 16 residues. J was trimmed by 4 bases and V by 4 bases; bases with no gene match: 8. The germline V gene encodes CDR1 MNHEY and CDR2 SMNVEV (reference sequence).

J is TRBJ2-7 and V is TRBV9, with 7 bases lining up with TRBD2. Germline CDR1 and CDR2: SGDLS and YYNGEE. The CDR3 contains 14 residues. V shed 10 bases and J 6 bases; nucleotides not matched to a gene: 16. The CDR3 DNA reads TGTGCCGCCTACCCTGGGAGGGGAGATTGCGAGCAGTACGTC. Its protein is CAAYPGRGDCEQYV.

The genes are TRBV6-1 and TRBJ2-1; 11 nucleotides align to TRBD1. The CDR3 has 14 residues. Trimming took 11 bases from V and 3 from J; bases not matched to a gene: 6. Germline V gene lookup returns CDR1 MNHNS and CDR2 SASEGT. The CDR3 reads CASWGTGGYNEQFF. The CDR3 DNA reads as TGTGCCTCGTGGGGGACAGGGGGCTACAATGAGCAGTTCTTC.

The V call is TRBV7-9, the J call TRBJ1-5; D call uncertain. Germline V gene lookup returns CDR1 SEHNR and CDR2 FQNEAQ (reference sequence). V lost 11 bases, J lost 3 bases, and 17 bases lay in between. The CDR3 is 14 residues long. Here the CDR3 reads CAVEAASSNQPQHF. DNA for the CDR3: TGTGCCGTCGAGGCGGCTTCGTCCAATCAGCCCCAGCATTTT.

The chain employs TRBV10-1 and TRBJ2-2; 16 bases align to TRBD2. Losses at the gene ends were 3 bases for V and 2 bases for J; bases not matched to a gene: 6. Germline CDR1 reads WNHNN; CDR2 reads SYGVQD (reference sequence). The length of the CDR3 is 19 residues. The CDR3 reads CASSDGTSGRDQNTGELFF. CDR3 bases: TGCGCCAGCAGTGATGGGACTAGCGGGAGGGACCAAAACACCGGGGAGCTGTTTTTT.

This chain links TRBV7-9 with TRBJ1-4, with TRBD1 as a possible D gene (6 bases). V was clipped by 1 base and J by 6 bases, with 12 bases between them. CDR1 and CDR2 from the germline V gene are SEHNR and FQNEAQ (reference sequence). This CDR3 has 15 amino acids. The CDR3 DNA is TGTGCCAGCAGCTTAGAGGATGGACAGTATGAAAAACTGTTTTTT. This encodes CASSLEDGQYEKLFF.

This chain's CDR3 is CACETQGPLSADTQYF. CDR3 coding DNA: TGTGCCTGCGAAACACAGGGACCTTTATCGGCAGATACGCAGTATTTT. The chain joins TRBV30 to TRBJ2-3, with D possibly being TRBD1 (6 bases). CDR3 length equals 16 residues. Trimming took 6 bases from V and 4 from J, leaving 23 bases between them. Germline lookup yields CDR1 GTSNPN and CDR2 SVGIG (reference sequence).

A word on this clone: This same CDR3 is encoded by further DNA sequences in the sample. The rearrangement joins TRBV14 to TRBJ2-5; 7 nucleotides line up with TRBD1. The CDR3 runs 18 residues. From germline, CDR1 is SGHDN and CDR2 FVKESK. The V gene end was trimmed by 0 bases and the J gene end by 5 bases; junction bases not matched to a gene: 15. The CDR3 DNA sequence: TGTGCCAGCAGCCAAGATCCTCGGTCACAGGGGTGGCGGGAGACCCAGTACTTC. Translated, it gives CASSQDPRSQGWRETQYF.

This clone was picked up a small number of times. This CDR3 is CASSLGTSGAQETQYF. CDR3 DNA sequence: TGTGCCAGCAGCTTAGGCACTAGCGGGGCACAAGAGACCCAGTACTTC. The chain recombines TRBV11-2 with TRBJ2-5, with 10 bases identical to TRBD2. Germline V CDR1 and CDR2: SGHAT, FQNNGV. CDR3 length: 16 amino acids. Germline trimming cut 1 base from V and 2 bases from J; bases unmatched to any gene: 4.

The chain links TRBV15 to TRBJ2-2; 10 bases agree with TRBD2. Unmatched junction bases numbered 6, after V lost 3 bases and J lost 5 bases. This CDR3 is built from 16 residues. CDR1 is LNHNV and CDR2 is YYDKDF in the germline V gene (reference sequence). The CDR3 here is CATSRVLAGTTGELFF. The CDR3 DNA reads TGTGCCACCAGCAGGGTACTAGCGGGAACAACCGGGGAGCTGTTTTTT. The whole variable domain, filled in from reference TRBV15 and TRBJ2-2, reads DAMVIQNPRYQVTQFGKPVTLSCSQTLNHNVMYWYQQKSSQAPKLLFHYYDKDFNNEADTPDNFQSRRPNTSFCFLDIRSPGLGDTAMYLCATSRVLAGTTGELFFGEGSRLTVL.

This CDR3 is CASSPDQNQPQHF. Written as DNA, the CDR3 is TGTGCCAGCTCACCCGATCAGAATCAGCCCCAGCATTTT. The genes are TRBV18 and TRBJ1-5, with D unclear. The CDR3 is 13 amino acids. Germline values: CDR1 KGHSH, CDR2 LQKENI. The V and J ends lost 3 bases and 4 bases respectively, with 7 bases between them.

The rearrangement joins TRBV5-1 to TRBJ2-7; TRBD2 might be the D (6 bases). This CDR3 region has 15 residues. The V and J ends lost 4 bases and 0 bases respectively, with 14 bases between them. CDR1 SGHRS and CDR2 YFSETQ come from the germline V gene. Here the CDR3 DNA reads TGCGCCAGCAGCATCCTGAGCGGGCCCTCCTACGAGCAGTACTTC. It translates to CASSILSGPSYEQYF.

The CDR3 reads CASSWGQTWTDTQYF. In DNA form, the CDR3 reads TGTGCCAGCAGCTGGGGACAGACCTGGACAGATACGCAGTATTTT. This chain connects TRBV5-6 to TRBJ2-3; 7 nucleotides agree with TRBD1. The CDR3 has 15 amino acids. Germline CDR1 and CDR2: SGHDT and YYEEEE. V was pared by 3 bases and J by 3 bases, with 7 bases of the junction left unmatched.

In this sample, this clone turned up a few times. The rearrangement links TRBV25-1 to TRBJ2-2; 9 positions agree with TRBD1. This CDR3 is 14 amino acids long. After removal of 6 bases from V and 6 bases from J, the junction contained 5 bases not matched to a gene. Looked up from germline, CDR1 is MGHDK and CDR2 is SYGVNS. For the CDR3, the DNA is TGTGCCAGCAGCGGACAGGGGTCGGCCGGGGAGCTGTTTTTT. It yields the protein CASSGQGSAGELFF.

This chain joins TRBV30 and TRBJ2-7; 13 nucleotides match TRBD2. The V and J ends lost 2 bases and 9 bases, in that order; junction bases with no gene match: 7. The CDR3 runs 14 residues. Germline CDR1 GTSNPN, CDR2 SVGIG (reference sequence). Written as DNA, the CDR3 is TGTGCCTGGAGTCAGGGACTAGCGGGAAGGGTGCAGTACTTC. Amino acid sequence: CAWSQGLAGRVQYF.